These 6 T cell receptor beta chains were all obtained from the same sample, sequenced in a study of spatial heterogeneity in lung cancer. General study results and limits: Tracking of tumor mutation counts was seen in expanded intratumoral alpha and beta TCR counts.

As to time point: sample taken at primary tumor resection. What these receptors recognize is not known. TCRdb processed the 5' RACE reads anew with MiXCR; each CDR3 protein has one entry. Here the sample spans approximately 21,000 distinct CDR3 sequences, around 6% being singletons. Material: lung tumor tissue, obtained at surgery. These receptors came from a male donor with early-stage non-small cell lung cancer.

By its share, this clonotype is medium-sized (0.01 to 0.1%). This chain links TRBV5-6 with TRBJ1-5, with D perhaps TRBD1 (6 bases). In germline, CDR1 is SGHDT, CDR2 YYEEEE. This CDR3 contains 15 residues. V shed 1 base and J shed 9 bases, with 17 bases lying between them. This chain's CDR3 is CASSLRGYGLSPQHF. CDR3 in DNA: TGTGCCAGCAGCTTGAGGGGGTATGGTTTATCGCCCCAGCATTTT.

Worth noting for this clonotype: This may arise from a read error, as a much more abundant clone is one base away. The chain is built from TRBV28 and TRBJ2-7; D unresolved. The germline CDR1 and CDR2 sequences are MDHEN and SYDVKM. V lost 6 bases and J lost 2, with 14 bases in between. The CDR3 spans 14 residues. CDR3 in amino acids: CASRLYTNPYEQYF. Written as DNA, the CDR3 is TGTGCCAGCAGACTCTACACGAACCCCTACGAGCAGTACTTC. Full variable domain (rest looked up from reference TRBV28 and TRBJ2-7): DVKVTQSSRYLVKRTGEKVFLECVQDMDHENMFWYRQDPGLGLRLIYFSYDVKMKEKGDIPEGYSVSREKKERFSLILESASTNQTSMYLCASRLYTNPYEQYFGPGTRLTVT.

The sample holds many counts of this clonotype. The chain has TRBV5-6 and TRBJ2-7; D is tentatively TRBD1 or TRBD2 (5 bases each). Germline loops: CDR1 SGHDT, CDR2 YYEEEE. V was shortened by 3 bases and J by 5 bases, with 18 bases between the two germline ends. This CDR3 contains 15 residues. The DNA for the CDR3 is TGTGCCAGCAGCTCTCAAGGGGCCTGGGGGAACGAGCAGTACTTC. As protein: CASSSQGAWGNEQYF.

This clonotype was found many times. The V call is TRBV7-8, the J call TRBJ2-5; a possible D gene is TRBD1 (5 bases). Trimming left V 1 base short and J 2 bases short, with 8 bases between. The germline CDR1 and CDR2 sequences are SGHVS and FQNEAQ. This CDR3 contains 14 residues. DNA for the CDR3: TGTGCCAGCAGCTTAGAGAGACAGCAAGAGACCCAGTACTTC. Its translation is CASSLERQQETQYF.

This clonotype appeared many times. The V call is TRBV6-2 or TRBV6-3, the J call TRBJ1-1; D ambiguous. The CDR3 contains 13 residues. The germline V gene has CDR1 MNHEY and CDR2 SVGEGT. The V and J ends lost 2 bases and 10 bases respectively, with 14 bases between them. Here the CDR3 DNA reads TGTGCCAGCAGTTACCTGGGTGCAGGTGCAGCTTTCTTT. This sequence encodes CASSYLGAGAAFF.

At least ten counts were recorded for this clonotype. The rearrangement links TRBV10-3 to TRBJ2-5; the D gene is possibly TRBD1 (5 bases). There are 14 residues in the CDR3. Trimming pared 3 bases from V and 3 bases from J, leaving 11 bases between. Germline values: CDR1 ENHRY, CDR2 SYGVKD. CDR3 coding DNA: TGTGCCATCAGTGACCAGGGTTGGGAAGAGACCCAGTACTTC. Amino acid sequence: CAISDQGWEETQYF.